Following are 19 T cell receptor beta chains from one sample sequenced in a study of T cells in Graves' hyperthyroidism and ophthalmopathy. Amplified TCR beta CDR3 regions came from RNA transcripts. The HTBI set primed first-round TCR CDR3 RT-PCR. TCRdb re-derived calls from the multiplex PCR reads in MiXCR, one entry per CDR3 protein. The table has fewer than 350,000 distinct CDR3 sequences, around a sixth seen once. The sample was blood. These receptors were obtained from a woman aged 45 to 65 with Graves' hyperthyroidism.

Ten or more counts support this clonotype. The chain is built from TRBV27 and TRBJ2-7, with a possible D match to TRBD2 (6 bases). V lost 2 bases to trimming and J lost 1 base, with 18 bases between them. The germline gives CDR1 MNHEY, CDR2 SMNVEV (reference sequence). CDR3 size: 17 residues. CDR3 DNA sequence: TGTGCCAGCAGTTTAGTCGGCTTGGAGGGAGGATCCTACGAGCAGTACTTC. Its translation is CASSLVGLEGGSYEQYF.

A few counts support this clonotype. The CDR3 here is CASSAGTGKFEQYV. The CDR3 bases are TGTGCCAGCAGCGCCGGGACAGGGAAGTTCGAGCAGTACGTC. The chain employs TRBV6-1 and TRBJ2-7; 9 bases agree with TRBD1. CDR1 and CDR2 (germline): MNHNS, SASEGT. Trimming removed 6 bases from V and 6 bases from J; junction bases left unmatched: 9. CDR3 size: 14 residues.

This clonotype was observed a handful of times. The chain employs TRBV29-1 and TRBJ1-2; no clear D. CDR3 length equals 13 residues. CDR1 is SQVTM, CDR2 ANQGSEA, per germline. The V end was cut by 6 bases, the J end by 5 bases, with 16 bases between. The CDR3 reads CSVREAVGYGYTF. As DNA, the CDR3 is TGCAGCGTGCGGGAGGCTGTAGGGTATGGCTACACCTTC.

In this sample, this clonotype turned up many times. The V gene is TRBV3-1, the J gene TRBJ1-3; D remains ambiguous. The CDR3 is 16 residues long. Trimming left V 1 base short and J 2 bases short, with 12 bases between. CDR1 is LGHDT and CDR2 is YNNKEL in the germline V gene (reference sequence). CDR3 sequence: CASSQASGATGNTIYF. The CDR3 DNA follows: TGTGCCAGCAGCCAAGCCTCGGGAGCTACTGGAAACACCATATATTTT.

DNA of the CDR3: TGCAGTGCTAGAGGGCCTTTTCCAGCGGACTACGAGCAGTACTTC. It translates to CSARGPFPADYEQYF. J is TRBJ2-7 and V is TRBV20-1, with a tentative D call TRBD2 (5 bases). Germline CDR1 DFQATT, CDR2 SNEGSKA (reference sequence). V shed 1 base and J shed 3 bases, with 16 bases lying between them. The CDR3 is 15 residues long.

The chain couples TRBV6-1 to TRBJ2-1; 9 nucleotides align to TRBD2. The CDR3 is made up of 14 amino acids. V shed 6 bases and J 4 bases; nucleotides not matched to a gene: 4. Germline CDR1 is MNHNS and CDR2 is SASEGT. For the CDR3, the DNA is TGTGCCAGCAGAGGGCGGGAGGGGTACAATGAGCAGTTCTTC. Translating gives CASRGREGYNEQFF.

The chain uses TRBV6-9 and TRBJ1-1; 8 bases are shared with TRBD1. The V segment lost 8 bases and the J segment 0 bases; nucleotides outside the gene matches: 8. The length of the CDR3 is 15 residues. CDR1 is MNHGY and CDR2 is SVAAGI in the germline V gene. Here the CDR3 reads CASRSGGLMNTEAFF. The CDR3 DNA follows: TGTGCCAGCCGTTCAGGGGGCCTTATGAACACTGAAGCTTTCTTT.

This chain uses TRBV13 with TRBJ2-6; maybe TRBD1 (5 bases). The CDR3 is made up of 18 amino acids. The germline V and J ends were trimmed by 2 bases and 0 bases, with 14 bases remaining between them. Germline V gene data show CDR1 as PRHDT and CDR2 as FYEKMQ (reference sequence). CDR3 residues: CASSLRTSSTSGANVLTF. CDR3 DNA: TGTGCCAGCAGCTTAAGGACATCGTCGACCTCTGGGGCCAACGTCCTGACTTTC.

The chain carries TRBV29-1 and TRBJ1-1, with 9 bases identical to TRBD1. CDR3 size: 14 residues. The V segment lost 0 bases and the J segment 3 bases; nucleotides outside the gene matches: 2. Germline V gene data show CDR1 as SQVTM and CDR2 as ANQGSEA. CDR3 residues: CSVEEDRGHTEAFF. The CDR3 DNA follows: TGCAGCGTTGAAGAGGACAGGGGCCACACTGAAGCTTTCTTT.

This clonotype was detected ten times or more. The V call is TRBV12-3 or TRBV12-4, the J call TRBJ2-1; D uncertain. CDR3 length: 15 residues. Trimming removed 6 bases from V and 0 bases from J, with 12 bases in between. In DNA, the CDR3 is TGTGCCAGCAGCATCGACTCTCGCTCCTACAATGAGCAGTTCTTC. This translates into CASSIDSRSYNEQFF.

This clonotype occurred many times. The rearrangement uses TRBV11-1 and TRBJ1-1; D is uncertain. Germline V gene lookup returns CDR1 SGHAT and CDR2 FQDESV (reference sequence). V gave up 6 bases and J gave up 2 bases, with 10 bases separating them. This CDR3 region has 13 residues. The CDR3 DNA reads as TGTGCCAGCAGAGTTTCTGGTAACACTGAAGCTTTCTTT. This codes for CASRVSGNTEAFF. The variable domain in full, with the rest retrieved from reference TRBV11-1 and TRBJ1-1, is EAEVAQSPRYKITEKSQAVAFWCDPISGHATLYWYRQILGQGPELLVQFQDESVVDDSQLPKDRFSAERLKGVDSTLKIQPAELGDSAMYLCASRVSGNTEAFFGQGTRLTVV.

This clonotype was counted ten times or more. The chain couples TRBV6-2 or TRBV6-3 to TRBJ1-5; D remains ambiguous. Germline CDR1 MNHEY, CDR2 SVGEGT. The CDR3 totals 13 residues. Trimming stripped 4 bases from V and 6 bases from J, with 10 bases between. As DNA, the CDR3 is TGTGCCAGCAGTTCATACTTTGGTCAGCCCCAGCATTTT. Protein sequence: CASSSYFGQPQHF.

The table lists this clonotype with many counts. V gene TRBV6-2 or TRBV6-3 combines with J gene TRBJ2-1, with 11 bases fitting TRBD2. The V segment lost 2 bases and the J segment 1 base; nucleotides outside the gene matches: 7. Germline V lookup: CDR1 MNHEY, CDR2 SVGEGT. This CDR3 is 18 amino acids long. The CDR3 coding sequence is TGTGCCAGCAGTTACCCCTCGACTAGCGGGGTTTCCTACAATGAGCAGTTCTTC. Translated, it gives CASSYPSTSGVSYNEQFF.

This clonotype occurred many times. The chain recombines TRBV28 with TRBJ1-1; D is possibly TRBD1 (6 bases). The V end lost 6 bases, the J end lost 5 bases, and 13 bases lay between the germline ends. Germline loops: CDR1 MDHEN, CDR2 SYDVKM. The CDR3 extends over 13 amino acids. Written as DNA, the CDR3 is TGTGCCAGCAGGTCCCTCCAGGGGACTGAAGCTTTCTTT. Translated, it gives CASRSLQGTEAFF.

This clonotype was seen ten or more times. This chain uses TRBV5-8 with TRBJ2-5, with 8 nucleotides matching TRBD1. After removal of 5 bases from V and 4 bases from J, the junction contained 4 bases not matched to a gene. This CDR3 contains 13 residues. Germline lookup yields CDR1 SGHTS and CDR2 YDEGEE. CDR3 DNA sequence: TGTGCCAGCAGGAACGGACAGGGAGAGACCCAGTACTTC. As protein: CASRNGQGETQYF.

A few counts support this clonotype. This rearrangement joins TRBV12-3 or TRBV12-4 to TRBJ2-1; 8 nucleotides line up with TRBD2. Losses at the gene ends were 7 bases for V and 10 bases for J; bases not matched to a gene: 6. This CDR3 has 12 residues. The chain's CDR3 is CASKTAGVEQFF. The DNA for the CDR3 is TGTGCCAGCAAGACAGCGGGAGTAGAGCAGTTCTTC.

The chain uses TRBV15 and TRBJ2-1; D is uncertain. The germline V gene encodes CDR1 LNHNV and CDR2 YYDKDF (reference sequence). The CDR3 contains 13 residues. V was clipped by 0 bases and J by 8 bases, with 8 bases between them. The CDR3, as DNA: TGTGCCACCAGCAGAGATCGGATAGATGAGCAGTTCTTC. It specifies CATSRDRIDEQFF.

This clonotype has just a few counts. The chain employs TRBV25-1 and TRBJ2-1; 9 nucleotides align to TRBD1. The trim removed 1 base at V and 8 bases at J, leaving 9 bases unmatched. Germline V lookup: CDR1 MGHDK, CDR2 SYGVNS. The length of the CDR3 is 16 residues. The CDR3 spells CASSEFRDREADEQFF. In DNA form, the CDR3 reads TGTGCCAGCAGTGAATTCCGGGACAGGGAGGCCGATGAGCAGTTCTTC.

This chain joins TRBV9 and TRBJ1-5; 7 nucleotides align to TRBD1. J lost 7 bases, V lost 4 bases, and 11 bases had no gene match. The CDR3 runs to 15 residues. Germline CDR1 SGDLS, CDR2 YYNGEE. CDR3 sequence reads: CASSPEGGGGQPQHF. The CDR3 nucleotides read TGTGCCAGCAGCCCCGAAGGAGGGGGCGGACAGCCCCAGCATTTT.